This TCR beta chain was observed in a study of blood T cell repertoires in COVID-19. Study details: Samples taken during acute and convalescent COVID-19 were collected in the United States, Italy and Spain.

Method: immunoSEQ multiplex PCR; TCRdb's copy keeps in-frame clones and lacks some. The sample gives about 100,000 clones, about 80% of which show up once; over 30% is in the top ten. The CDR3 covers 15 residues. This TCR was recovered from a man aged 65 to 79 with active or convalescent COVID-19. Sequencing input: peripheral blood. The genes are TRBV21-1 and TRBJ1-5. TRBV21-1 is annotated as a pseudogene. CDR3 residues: CASPKGEGYNQPQHF. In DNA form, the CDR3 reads TGTGCCAGCCCTAAAGGGGAGGGGTATAATCAGCCCCAGCATTTT.